This TCR beta chain originates from a study of blood T cell repertoires in COVID-19 (dated by TCRdb to 2018 to 2020). As for the study more broadly: The collaborator samples originated in the United States, Italy and Spain and spanned the acute and convalescent phases of COVID-19. The sample metadata nearly always contained a de-identified subject ID, COVID-19 status, age in years and sex. Samples came from the ongoing ImmuneRACE study (first 160 participants) plus 1,254 subjects from 6 global collaborators. The repertoires were released in a freely available public database meant as a resource for research on the immune response to SARS-CoV-2. Where HLA class I and class II types were available, the types were taken from metadata supplied by the sample provider, not from assay-based typing. Deeply sampled blood TCRbeta repertoires from subjects exposed to, actively infected with, or recovered from COVID-19 were included in the dataset. The material from the prospective study consisted of cDNA or gDNA derived from T cells, B-cell-depleted T cells, or PBMCs.

Participants in the prospective study were enrolled through a virtual design, were aged about 18 to 90 years, and lived in fewer than 30 United States geographic areas. Cohort assignment in the prospective study relied on participant-reported clinical history from a screening survey and a study questionnaire. Recovered participants in ImmuneRACE Cohort 3 were defined by two consecutive negative NP/OP PCR tests, clearance by a healthcare professional, or resolution of symptoms. Each participant in the prospective study had whole blood, serum and a nasopharyngeal or oropharyngeal swab collected by mobile phlebotomists. Additional blood draws and questionnaires over an approximately 2-month period could optionally be provided by prospective study participants. Before DNA extraction, blood samples from the prospective study were shipped at room temperature or frozen. Notes on this clone: Its antigen is currently not known. Per-base quality was not reported, and no clone a single base away is much larger than it.

TCRbeta CDR3 regions were amplified from genomic DNA using the immunoSEQ Assay, a bias-controlled multiplex PCR. Per the original workflow: Nucleated cell counts per sample were estimated from amplification of reference gene primers within the assay. To quantify the absolute abundance of each unique TCRbeta CDR3 rearrangement, sequence reads were collapsed and filtered. For each sample, productive Simpson clonality was calculated as the square root of Simpson's diversity index across productive rearrangements. TCRdb took this table from immuneACCESS and kept in-frame rearrangements with V and J called. Such tables lack part of the clones; where checked against another copy, unresolved V genes explain under half of the gap, and the rest is unexplained. That table gives V, J and clone size, and the DNA gave D and trimming. The sample contains approximately 400,000 clones, roughly 86% of them found a single time. Approximately 1.2% of the sample is held by the ten biggest clonotypes.

Study-level results and caveats: The amount of clinical and demographic metadata varied by source and participant and was provided uncurated.

The receptor was derived from a young man who had recovered from COVID-19. The sample comprised PBMCs or T cells enriched from blood (not recorded which).

The CDR3 is CATNRCETQYF. The bases read TGTGCCACCAACAGGTGCGAGACCCAGTACTTC. The rearrangement joined TRBV21-1 to TRBJ2-5; TRBD1 is the table's D call, not checked against the DNA. TRBV21-1 is annotated as a pseudogene. Including cysteine and phenylalanine, the CDR3 has 11 amino acids. Only the CDR3 DNA stays, 33 bases, in frame from base 1.